Listed below are T cell receptor beta chains from one sample, sequenced in a study of T cells in Graves' hyperthyroidism and ophthalmopathy. TCRdb re-called the multiplex PCR reads through MiXCR, storing one row per CDR3 protein. This table holds 20,000 to 30,000 distinct CDR3 sequences, around 47% found once. Input material: blood. All receptors come from a woman aged 40-49 years with Graves' hyperthyroidism that later progressed to Graves' ophthalmopathy. The CDR3 runs from the conserved cysteine through the conserved F or W. Fields, in order: CDR3 protein, CDR3 DNA, D gene, clone size, J gene, V gene. A D gene is named only where the DNA matches it firmly. A clone size is listed for some rows: how often the clone was seen (once, few, many), or a class if it is expanded.

CDR3 protein: CSPTLRTGELFF
CDR3 DNA: TGCAGCCCCACGTTGCGGACCGGGGAGCTGTTTTTT
D gene: -
clone size: -
J gene: TRBJ2-2
V gene: TRBV29-1

CDR3 protein: CSVGGRAQETQYF
CDR3 DNA: TGCAGCGTTGGCGGGAGGGCCCAAGAGACCCAGTACTTC
D gene: TRBD2
clone size: -
J gene: TRBJ2-5
V gene: TRBV29-1

CDR3 protein: CAINDRDRTGVQKVFF
CDR3 DNA: TGTGCCATCAATGACCGCGATCGGACAGGGGTCCAAAAAGTGTTTTTT
D gene: TRBD1
clone size: -
J gene: TRBJ1-4
V gene: TRBV10-3

CDR3 protein: CASSLNRVDTEAFF
CDR3 DNA: TGTGCCAGCAGTTTAAACAGGGTGGACACTGAAGCTTTCTTT
D gene: -
clone size: many
J gene: TRBJ1-1
V gene: TRBV27

CDR3 protein: CASSDGLAGDTDTQYF
CDR3 DNA: TGTGCCAGCAGTGACGGACTAGCGGGAGACACAGATACGCAGTATTTT
D gene: TRBD2
clone size: -
J gene: TRBJ2-3
V gene: TRBV6-4

CDR3 protein: CASSLAGTSYYEQFF
CDR3 DNA: TGTGCAAGCAGCCTAGCCGGGACGTCTTACTATGAGCAGTTCTTC
D gene: -
clone size: -
J gene: TRBJ2-1
V gene: TRBV7-6

CDR3 protein: CASSGDRGSNQPQHF
CDR3 DNA: TGTGCCAGCAGCGGGGACAGGGGCTCGAATCAGCCCCAGCATTTT
D gene: TRBD1
clone size: -
J gene: TRBJ1-5
V gene: TRBV9

CDR3 protein: CASSPRDRDYEQYF
CDR3 DNA: TGTGCCAGCAGCCCACGGGACAGGGACTACGAGCAGTACTTC
D gene: TRBD1
clone size: -
J gene: TRBJ2-7
V gene: TRBV7-9

CDR3 protein: CSASTVNEQFF
CDR3 DNA: TGCAGTGCTAGTACGGTAAATGAGCAGTTCTTC
D gene: -
clone size: -
J gene: TRBJ2-1
V gene: TRBV20-1

CDR3 protein: CASSVGGRAQTQYF
CDR3 DNA: TGTGCCAGCAGCGTTGGCGGGAGGGCCCAGACCCAGTACTTC
D gene: TRBD2
clone size: once
J gene: TRBJ2-5
V gene: TRBV9

CDR3 protein: CASSQGLDTGIGSAGGTDTQYF
CDR3 DNA: TGTGCCAGCAGCCAGGGGTTAGACACCGGGATTGGGTCAGCGGGAGGGACAGATACGCAGTATTTT
D gene: TRBD2
clone size: -
J gene: TRBJ2-3
V gene: TRBV11-3

CDR3 protein: CASSLVPTGYEQYF
CDR3 DNA: TGTGCCAGCAGCTTGGTCCCGACAGGCTACGAGCAGTACTTC
D gene: -
clone size: many
J gene: TRBJ2-7
V gene: TRBV5-5

CDR3 protein: CARRAGTDYNEQFF
CDR3 DNA: TGTGCTAGACGAGCCGGGACAGACTACAATGAGCAGTTCTTC
D gene: TRBD1
clone size: -
J gene: TRBJ2-1
V gene: TRBV25-1

CDR3 protein: CASSSGTENSPLHF
CDR3 DNA: TGTGCCAGCAGCTCCGGGACGGAGAATTCACCCCTCCACTTT
D gene: -
clone size: medium-sized
J gene: TRBJ1-6
V gene: TRBV6-5

CDR3 protein: CASSLVASDTQYF
CDR3 DNA: TGTGCCAGCAGCTTAGTTGCGTCAGATACGCAGTATTTT
D gene: -
clone size: -
J gene: TRBJ2-3
V gene: TRBV7-6

CDR3 protein: CASSSAAGNVHEQYF
CDR3 DNA: TGTGCCAGCAGCTCGGCGGCAGGCAACGTCCACGAGCAGTACTTC
D gene: -
clone size: -
J gene: TRBJ2-7
V gene: TRBV7-9

CDR3 protein: CSVEGFSRWAFF
CDR3 DNA: TGCAGCGTTGAAGGGTTTAGTCGGTGGGCGTTCTTC
D gene: -
clone size: -
J gene: TRBJ2-1
V gene: TRBV29-1

CDR3 protein: CSAYQETQYF
CDR3 DNA: TGCAGTGCTTACCAAGAGACCCAGTACTTC
D gene: -
clone size: medium-sized
J gene: TRBJ2-5
V gene: TRBV20-1

CDR3 protein: CSTRWGAQETQYF
CDR3 DNA: TGCAGTACCCGATGGGGGGCACAAGAGACCCAGTACTTC
D gene: -
clone size: many
J gene: TRBJ2-5
V gene: TRBV20-1

CDR3 protein: CASSLSERGGSYGYTF
CDR3 DNA: TGTGCCAGCAGTCTCAGCGAAAGGGGGGGGAGCTATGGCTACACCTTC
D gene: -
clone size: -
J gene: TRBJ1-2
V gene: TRBV2

CDR3 protein: CASSPRLSSYNEQFF
CDR3 DNA: TGCGCCAGCAGCCCCCGGCTAAGCTCCTACAATGAGCAGTTCTTC
D gene: -
clone size: many
J gene: TRBJ2-1
V gene: TRBV4-1

CDR3 protein: CAWRWAGGTGELFF
CDR3 DNA: TGTGCCTGGAGGTGGGCGGGTGGGACCGGGGAGCTGTTTTTT
D gene: -
clone size: few
J gene: TRBJ2-2
V gene: TRBV30

CDR3 protein: CSVAGTSGRTTDTQYF
CDR3 DNA: TGCAGCGTTGCCGGGACTAGCGGGAGAACCACAGATACGCAGTATTTT
D gene: TRBD2
clone size: -
J gene: TRBJ2-3
V gene: TRBV29-1

CDR3 protein: CASSELAGSYNEQFF
CDR3 DNA: TGTGCCAGCAGCGAACTAGCGGGCTCCTACAATGAGCAGTTCTTC
D gene: TRBD2
clone size: -
J gene: TRBJ2-1
V gene: TRBV7-3

CDR3 protein: CSARDGRGSNVLTF
CDR3 DNA: TGCAGTGCTAGAGACGGACGGGGGTCCAACGTCCTGACTTTC
D gene: -
clone size: -
J gene: TRBJ2-6
V gene: TRBV20-1

CDR3 protein: CATSAYSPGQGSGYEQYF
CDR3 DNA: TGTGCCACCAGTGCCTATTCCCCGGGACAGGGGTCGGGCTACGAGCAGTACTTC
D gene: TRBD1
clone size: -
J gene: TRBJ2-7
V gene: TRBV24-1

CDR3 protein: CASSLDTSGTYEQYF
CDR3 DNA: TGTGCCAGCAGCTTAGATACTAGCGGGACCTACGAGCAGTACTTC
D gene: TRBD2
clone size: -
J gene: TRBJ2-7
V gene: TRBV7-8